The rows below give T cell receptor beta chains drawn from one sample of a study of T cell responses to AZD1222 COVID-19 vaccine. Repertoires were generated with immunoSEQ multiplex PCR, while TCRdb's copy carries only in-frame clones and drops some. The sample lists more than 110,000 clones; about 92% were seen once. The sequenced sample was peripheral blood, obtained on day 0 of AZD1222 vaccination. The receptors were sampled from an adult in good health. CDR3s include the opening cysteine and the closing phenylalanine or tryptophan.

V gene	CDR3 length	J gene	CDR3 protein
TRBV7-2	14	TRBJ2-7	CASSLWVGSYEQYF
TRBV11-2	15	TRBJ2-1	CASSLDSGSRYEQFF
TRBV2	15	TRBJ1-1	CAASREGAMNTEAFF
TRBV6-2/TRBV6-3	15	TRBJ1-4	CASSSGTGTNEKLFF
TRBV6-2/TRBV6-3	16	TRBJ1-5	CASSQRKAGVHQPQHF
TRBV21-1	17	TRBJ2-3	CASSPRDPWGGTDTQYF
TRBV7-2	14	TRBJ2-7	CASSPGTQVYEQYF
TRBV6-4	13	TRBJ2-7	CASSQGEGDEQYF
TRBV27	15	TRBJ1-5	CASSLVLSSNQPQHF
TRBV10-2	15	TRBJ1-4	CASSASGGTNEKLFF
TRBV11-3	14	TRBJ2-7	CASSLRGASTEQYF
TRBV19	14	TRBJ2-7	CASTDRAGNYEQYF
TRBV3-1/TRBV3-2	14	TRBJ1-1	CASSQDPRDTEAFF
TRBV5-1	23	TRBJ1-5	CASRTPNRGPGGMLVLSNQPQHF
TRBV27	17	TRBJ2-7	CASRPKAHPIFSYEQYF
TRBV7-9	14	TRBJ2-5	CASSPGQGQETQYF
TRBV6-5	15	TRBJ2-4	CASGGALLAKNIQYF
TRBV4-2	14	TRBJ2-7	CASSQTRDSYEQYF
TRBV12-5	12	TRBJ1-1	CASGYGDTEAFF
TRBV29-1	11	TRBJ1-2	CSVGGSRFYTF
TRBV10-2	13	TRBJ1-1	CASRDRGITEAFF
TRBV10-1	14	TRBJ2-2	CAPGLAGGGRELFF
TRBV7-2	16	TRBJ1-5	CASSRGPFRVNQPQHF
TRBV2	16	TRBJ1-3	CASGAGVKGSGNTIYF
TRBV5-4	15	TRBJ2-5	CASSLSGLRQETQYF
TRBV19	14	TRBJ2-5	CASSQASGQETQYF
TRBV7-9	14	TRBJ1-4	CASSSDRGSEKLFF
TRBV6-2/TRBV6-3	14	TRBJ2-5	CASSYSHRQETQYF
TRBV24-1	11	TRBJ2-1	CATESGSGQFF